This T cell receptor (beta chain) was identified in a study of cytomegalovirus exposure and HLA in healthy donors. Whole-study context: Among 350 to 500 genotyped donors, around 80% fell in the Caucasian-associated ancestry cluster. Overall study findings and caveats: The authors excluded some V segments, including TRBV6-2 and TRBV6-3, as indistinguishable. Immune exposure information available was restricted to CMV serostatus.

The PCR made use of 60 Vbeta and 13 Jbeta primers. Repertoires were generated with immunoSEQ multiplex PCR, while TCRdb's copy carries only in-frame clones and drops some. The data contain tens of thousands of clones, roughly four fifths of them singletons. Of note for this clone: Its cognate antigen is unknown.

V gave up 6 bases and J gave up 4 bases, with 16 bases separating them. The CDR3 is 15 amino acids. Germline V gene data show CDR1 as SNHLY and CDR2 as FYNNEI. V and J are TRBV2 and TRBJ1-5; no firm D call. This receptor was obtained from a man aged 45-65 years in good health and CMV-seronegative. The specimen was PBMCs. CDR3 protein: CASRAGVLPNQPQHF. The DNA for the CDR3 is TGTGCCAGCAGGGCAGGTGTCCTACCAAATCAGCCCCAGCATTTT. Full variable domain (remainder filled in from reference TRBV2 and TRBJ1-5): EPEVTQTPSHQVTQMGQEVILRCVPISNHLYFYWYRQILGQKVEFLVSFYNNEISEKSEIFDDQFSVERPDGSNFTLKIRSTKLEDSAMYFCASRAGVLPNQPQHFGDGTRLSIL.